This T cell receptor (beta chain) was documented in a study of shared clonotypes between healthy human individuals. Overall study results and limits: Limited genetic and exposure-history diversity came from having few donors.

This CDR3 is built from 17 residues. Germline CDR1 and CDR2: LNHDA and SQIVND (reference sequence). Trimming shortened V by 2 bases and J by 0 bases, and 11 bases separated the two germline ends. Execution of the assay was at deep level. Investigators spread the genomic DNA of each subset evenly over several immunoSEQ plates. Template for every sorted-subset replicate PCR totaled approximately 200 ng DNA, 30,000 to 35,000 T cell genomes. Profiling relied on immunoSEQ multiplex PCR, and the TCRdb table lists in-frame clones only, not all of them. The sample includes about 2.2 million clones, 93% of them seen just once. Concerning this clone itself: Its antigen is not identified.

Naive CD8 isolation took CD45RO-negative cells positively selected for CCR7 and excluded terminally differentiated effector memory CD45RA+ cells. The receptor's source is a man aged 18 to 30 in good health. Some clones in this sample may be carry-over from other donors' samples. V usage is TRBV19 and J usage is TRBJ2-6, with D tentatively TRBD2 (6 bases). The specimen sequenced was naive CD8+ T cells from PBMCs. In DNA form, the CDR3 reads TGTGCCAGTAGTATAAGTGGAGGGATCTCTGGGGCCAACGTCCTGACTTTC. Protein sequence: CASSISGGISGANVLTF.